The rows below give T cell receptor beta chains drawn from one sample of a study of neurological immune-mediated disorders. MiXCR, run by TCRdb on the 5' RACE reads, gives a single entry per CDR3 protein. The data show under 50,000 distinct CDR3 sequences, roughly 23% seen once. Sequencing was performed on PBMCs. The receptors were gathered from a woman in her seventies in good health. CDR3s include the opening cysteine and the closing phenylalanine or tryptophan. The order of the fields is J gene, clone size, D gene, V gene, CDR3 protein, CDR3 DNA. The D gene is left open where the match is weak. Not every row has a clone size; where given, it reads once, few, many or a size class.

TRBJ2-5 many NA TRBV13 CASSLGRGTQTQYF TGTGCCAGCAGCTTAGGTAGAGGGACGCAGACCCAGTACTTC
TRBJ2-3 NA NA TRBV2 CASSALNTDTQYF TGTGCCAGCAGTGCCCTCAACACAGATACGCAGTATTTT
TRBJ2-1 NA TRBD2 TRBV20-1 CSARVPSGTYNEQFF TGCAGTGCTAGAGTGCCTAGCGGTACCTACAATGAGCAGTTCTTC
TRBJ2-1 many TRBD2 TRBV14 CASSQALAGGQFF TGTGCCAGCAGCCAAGCTTTAGCGGGAGGGCAGTTCTTC
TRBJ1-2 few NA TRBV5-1 CASSLEGYDYGYTF TGCGCCAGCAGCTTGGAAGGGTATGACTATGGCTACACCTTC
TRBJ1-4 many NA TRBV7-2 CASSLLGVGANEKLFF TGTGCCAGCAGCCTCCTGGGCGTGGGGGCTAATGAAAAACTGTTTTTT
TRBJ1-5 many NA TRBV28 CASSPPGGQGQPQHF TGTGCCAGCAGCCCGCCCGGGGGGCAAGGTCAGCCCCAGCATTTT
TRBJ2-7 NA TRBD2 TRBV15 CATSGAGGSYEQYF TGTGCCACCAGCGGGGCGGGGGGCTCCTACGAGCAGTACTTC
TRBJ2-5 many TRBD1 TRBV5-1 CASSFQGAGTPEDF TGCGCCAGCAGCTTTCAGGGGGCCGGGACCCCCGAGGACTTC
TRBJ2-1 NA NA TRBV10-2 CASSAPGTPGEQFF TGCGCCAGCAGTGCTCCCGGGACCCCCGGTGAGCAGTTCTTC
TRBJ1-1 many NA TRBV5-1 CASSLASGAGNTEAFF TGCGCCAGCAGCTTGGCCTCAGGGGCCGGTAACACTGAAGCTTTCTTT
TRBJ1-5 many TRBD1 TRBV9 CASSEGQGFNQPQHF TGTGCCAGCAGCGAGGGACAGGGCTTCAATCAGCCCCAGCATTTT
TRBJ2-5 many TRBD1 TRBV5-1 CASSPTGSQETQYF TGCGCCAGCAGCCCGACAGGGTCTCAAGAGACCCAGTACTTC
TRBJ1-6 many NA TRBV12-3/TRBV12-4 CASSLDYNSPLHF TGTGCCAGCAGTTTGGATTATAATTCACCCCTCCACTTT
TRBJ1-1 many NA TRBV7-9 CASSLSRNTEAFF TGTGCCAGCAGCCTCTCCCGGAACACTGAAGCTTTCTTT
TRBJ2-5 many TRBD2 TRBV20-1 CSARDPRTSGRETQYF TGCAGTGCTAGAGATCCCAGGACTAGCGGGAGGGAGACCCAGTACTTC
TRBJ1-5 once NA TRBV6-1 CASSESTPYQPQHF TGTGCCAGCAGTGAATCGACCCCTTATCAGCCCCAGCATTTT
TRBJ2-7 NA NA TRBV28 CATRGDQETYEQYF TGTGCCACCCGAGGGGACCAAGAAACCTACGAGCAGTACTTC
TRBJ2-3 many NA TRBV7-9 CASSLDSTDTQYF TGTGCCAGCAGCTTAGATAGTACAGATACGCAGTATTTT
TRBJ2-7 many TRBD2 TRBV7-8 CASSFAWGAGVRDEQYF TGTGCCAGCAGCTTCGCTTGGGGAGCGGGAGTTCGGGACGAGCAGTACTTC
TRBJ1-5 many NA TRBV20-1 CSASEIQQGNQPQHF TGCAGTGCTTCAGAGATCCAACAGGGTAATCAGCCCCAGCATTTT
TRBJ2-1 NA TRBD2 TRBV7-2 CASSLALAGGGEQFF TGTGCCAGCAGCTTAGCCCTAGCGGGGGGAGGGGAGCAGTTCTTC
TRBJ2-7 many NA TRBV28 CASSPGQYEQYF TGTGCCAGCAGTCCGGGACAATACGAGCAGTACTTC
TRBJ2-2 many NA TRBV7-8 CASSRHRDPAGELFF TGTGCCAGCAGCCGTCACAGAGATCCGGCCGGGGAGCTGTTTTTT
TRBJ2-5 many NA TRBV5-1 CASSQDSGQETQYF TGCGCCAGCAGCCAGGACAGCGGGCAAGAGACCCAGTACTTC
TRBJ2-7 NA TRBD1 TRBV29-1 CSVVRDRNSYEQYF TGCAGCGTTGTACGGGACAGAAACTCCTACGAGCAGTACTTC
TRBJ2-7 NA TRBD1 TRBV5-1 CASSFWTGDEQYF TGCGCCAGCAGCTTTTGGACAGGGGACGAGCAGTACTTC
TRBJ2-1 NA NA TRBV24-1 CATSGSGDITYNEQFF TGTGCCACCAGTGGTTCCGGAGACATAACATACAATGAGCAGTTCTTC
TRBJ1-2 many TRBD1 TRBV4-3 CASSPGWFQGGNYGYTF TGCGCCAGCAGTCCTGGATGGTTTCAGGGGGGAAACTATGGCTACACCTTC
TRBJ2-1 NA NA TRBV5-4 CASSFPLAGHNEQFF TGTGCCAGCAGCTTCCCCCTGGCGGGCCACAATGAGCAGTTCTTC
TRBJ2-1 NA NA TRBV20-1 CSAPQQMHEQFF TGCAGTGCTCCTCAACAGATGCATGAGCAGTTCTTC
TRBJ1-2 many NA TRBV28 CASSDLTGGGSTYGYTF TGTGCCAGCAGTGACCTCACGGGGGGGGGGAGCACGTATGGCTACACCTTC
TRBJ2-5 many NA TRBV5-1 CASSSEVETQYF TGCGCCAGCAGCTCGGAGGTGGAGACCCAGTACTTC
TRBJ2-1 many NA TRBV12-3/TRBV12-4 CASSNQGGEQFF TGTGCCAGCAGCAACCAGGGTGGTGAGCAGTTCTTC
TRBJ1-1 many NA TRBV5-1 CASSWGPPNTEAFF TGCGCCAGCAGCTGGGGCCCCCCGAACACTGAAGCTTTCTTT
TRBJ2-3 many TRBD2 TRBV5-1 CASSPGGPDTQYF TGCGCCAGCAGCCCGGGGGGTCCAGATACGCAGTATTTT
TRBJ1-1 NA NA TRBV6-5 CASGPHIEAFF TGTGCCAGCGGCCCGCACATTGAAGCTTTCTTT
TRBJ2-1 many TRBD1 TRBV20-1 CSASRGQGAHYPYNEQFF TGCAGTGCTAGTAGGGGACAGGGGGCTCACTATCCCTACAATGAGCAGTTCTTC
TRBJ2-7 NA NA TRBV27 CAISLRQDDYEQYF TGTGCCATCAGTTTACGACAGGATGACTACGAGCAGTACTTC